These 7 T cell receptor beta chains came from one sample sequenced in a study of cytomegalovirus exposure and HLA in healthy donors. The PCR used 60 Vbeta and 13 Jbeta primers. Generated by immunoSEQ multiplex PCR, the TCRdb table keeps only in-frame clones and is missing some. The table lists 95,000 to 100,000 clones, roughly 10% of them singletons. The specimen was PBMCs. The receptor set was obtained from a man aged 50 or older in good health and CMV-seropositive.

This clone occurred a few times. The chain is built from TRBV7-9 and TRBJ2-3, with D perhaps matching TRBD1 (5 bases). Trimming left V 5 bases short and J 2 bases short, with 14 bases between. In germline, CDR1 is SEHNR, CDR2 FQNEAQ (reference sequence). This CDR3 has 15 residues. CDR3: CASSQGVGDTDTQYF. Here the CDR3 DNA reads TGTGCCAGCAGCCAAGGGGTGGGTGACACAGATACGCAGTATTTT.

This clone was seen a few times. V usage is TRBV5-1 and J usage is TRBJ2-2; D remains ambiguous. The V gene lost 3 bases and the J gene lost 1 base, with 7 bases spanning the gap. The germline V gene has CDR1 SGHRS and CDR2 YFSETQ. The CDR3 is 14 residues long. The CDR3, as DNA: TGCGCCAGCAGCTCCTCGGGGAACACCGGGGAGCTGTTTTTT. Translation gives CASSSSGNTGELFF.

The rearrangement joins TRBV7-9 to TRBJ1-2, with 7 nucleotides matching TRBD1. V lost 2 bases to trimming and J lost 3 bases; unmatched junction nucleotides: 3. The CDR3 is 14 residues long. CDR1 is SEHNR and CDR2 is FQNEAQ in the germline V gene (reference sequence). This CDR3 is CASSLSTGDYGYTF. CDR3 sequence (DNA): TGTGCCAGCAGCTTATCCACAGGGGACTATGGCTACACCTTC. The full variable domain, with the rest looked up from reference TRBV7-9 and TRBJ1-2, is DTGVSQNPRHKITKRGQNVTFRCDPISEHNRLYWYRQTLGQGPEFLTYFQNEAQLEKSRLLSDRFSAERPKGSFSTLEIQRTEQGDSAMYLCASSLSTGDYGYTFGSGTRLTVV.

The chain couples TRBV4-1 to TRBJ2-5, with D perhaps matching TRBD1 (5 bases). Germline CDR1 is MGHRA and CDR2 is YSYEKL. The ends were cut back, 10 bases at V and 1 base at J, with 13 bases in the middle. The CDR3 is 13 residues long. The CDR3 is CANHRDSQETQYF. The CDR3 DNA is TGCGCCAACCACCGAGACAGCCAAGAGACCCAGTACTTC.

This clone has just a few counts. The chain links TRBV29-1 to TRBJ1-1; 7 bases are a match to TRBD1. V lost 4 bases to trimming and J lost 4 bases; unmatched junction nucleotides: 9. There are 14 residues in the CDR3. Germline CDR1 and CDR2: SQVTM and ANQGSEA. The CDR3 coding sequence is TGCAGCGTTGCCCCAGACAGGGAGAGCACTGAAGCTTTCTTT. This gives the protein CSVAPDRESTEAFF.

This clone showed up just a few times. The chain carries TRBV27 and TRBJ2-7, with 8 bases fitting TRBD2. J lost 0 bases, V lost 8 bases, and 6 bases had no gene match. The germline CDR1 and CDR2 sequences are MNHEY and SMNVEV (reference sequence). The CDR3 sequence is 14 residues long. CDR3 protein: CASQREYVSYEQYF. The CDR3 region has the DNA TGTGCCAGCCAGCGGGAGTATGTCTCCTACGAGCAGTACTTC.

The genes are TRBV19 and TRBJ2-1; perhaps TRBD2 as D (5 bases). The V and J ends lost 6 bases and 5 bases respectively, with 8 bases between them. The CDR3 has 12 residues. Germline V gives CDR1 LNHDA, CDR2 SQIVND (reference sequence). CDR3 amino acids: CASRDGNNEQFF. In DNA form, the CDR3 reads TGTGCCAGTAGGGACGGGAACAATGAGCAGTTCTTC.